These 20 T cell receptor beta chains share one sample of origin, sequenced in a study of blood T cell repertoires in COVID-19. The method was immunoSEQ multiplex PCR; TCRdb's version includes in-frame clones alone and lacks a portion of them. Counted here are about 280,000 clones, about nine tenths occurring once; the ten biggest clones make up roughly 10%. The specimen was peripheral blood. These receptor sequences come from a woman aged 25 to 39 with COVID-19, enrolled during active disease.

CDR3 sequence: CASSFTSGNQPQHF. The CDR3, as DNA: TGTGCCAGCAGTTTTACCAGCGGGAATCAGCCCCAGCATTTT. V is TRBV28 and J is TRBJ1-5; D not certain. This CDR3 is built from 14 residues. Trimming left V 3 bases short and J 4 bases short, with 10 bases between. CDR1 and CDR2 from the germline V gene are MDHEN and SYDVKM. Supplemented by reference TRBV28 and TRBJ1-5, the full variable domain reads DVKVTQSSRYLVKRTGEKVFLECVQDMDHENMFWYRQDPGLGLRLIYFSYDVKMKEKGDIPEGYSVSREKKERFSLILESASTNQTSMYLCASSFTSGNQPQHFGDGTRLSIL.

This chain links TRBV5-4 with TRBJ1-5; possibly TRBD1 for D (5 bases). Trimming took 3 bases from V and 9 from J, leaving 13 bases between them. The V gene's germline CDR1 is SGHNT and CDR2 YYREEE (reference sequence). This CDR3 is 13 amino acids long. CDR3 sequence: CASSSGPQSPQHF. CDR3 bases: TGTGCCAGCAGCTCAGGGCCCCAATCGCCCCAGCATTTT.

The chain carries TRBV5-6 and TRBJ1-2; D uncertain. The germline V gene has CDR1 SGHDT and CDR2 YYEEEE. The CDR3 has 15 amino acids. V lost 0 bases, J lost 3 bases, and 12 bases lay in between. The DNA of the CDR3 is TGTGCCAGCAGCTTGGTGGCAGGTCCCCACTATGGCTACACCTTC. Translation gives CASSLVAGPHYGYTF.

This clone showed up just a few times. The chain has TRBV30 and TRBJ1-4; D gene ambiguous. Germline V gene data show CDR1 as GTSNPN and CDR2 as SVGIG (reference sequence). The length of the CDR3 is 14 residues. V was pared by 2 bases and J by 4 bases, with 11 bases between. This chain's CDR3 is CAWSLSGDNEKLFF. CDR3 nucleotide sequence: TGTGCCTGGAGTTTATCAGGCGATAATGAAAAACTGTTTTTT. The full variable domain, completed using reference TRBV30 and TRBJ1-4, is SQTIHQWPATLVQPVGSPLSLECTVEGTSNPNLYWYRQAAGRGLQLLFYSVGIGQISSEVPQNLSASRPQDRQFILSSKKLLLSDSGFYLCAWSLSGDNEKLFFGSGTQLSVL.

This clone was detected only a few times. The V call is TRBV14, the J call TRBJ2-5, with D possibly being TRBD2 (5 bases). The CDR3 has 13 residues. The ends were cut back, 2 bases at V and 6 bases at J, with 10 bases in the middle. CDR1 SGHDN and CDR2 FVKESK come from the germline V gene. CDR3: CASSQTSSQTQYF. The CDR3 DNA reads as TGTGCCAGCAGCCAAACTAGTAGTCAGACCCAGTACTTC.

The chain carries TRBV28 and TRBJ2-1; 10 bases are a match to TRBD2. V shed 2 bases, J shed 7 bases, and the junction held 2 bases outside the gene matches. The CDR3 sequence is 14 residues long. Germline loops: CDR1 MDHEN, CDR2 SYDVKM. As DNA, the CDR3 is TGTGCCAGCAGTTTAGGGACTAGCGAGAATGAGCAGTTCTTC. It specifies CASSLGTSENEQFF. Full variable domain (outside the CDR3, taken from reference TRBV28 and TRBJ2-1): DVKVTQSSRYLVKRTGEKVFLECVQDMDHENMFWYRQDPGLGLRLIYFSYDVKMKEKGDIPEGYSVSREKKERFSLILESASTNQTSMYLCASSLGTSENEQFFGPGTRLTVL.

The rearrangement uses TRBV28 and TRBJ2-1; D gene ambiguous. Germline CDR1 MDHEN, CDR2 SYDVKM. CDR3 size: 16 residues. V was trimmed by 3 bases and J by 5 bases, leaving 17 bases between them. CDR3 loop: CASSLWAIPDHNEQFF. The DNA for the CDR3 is TGTGCCAGCAGTTTGTGGGCTATTCCCGATCACAATGAGCAGTTCTTC.

The chain uses TRBV5-4 and TRBJ1-1, with 9 bases identical to TRBD1. The CDR3 loop spans 16 amino acids. V lost 4 bases, J lost 3 bases, and 10 bases stayed unmatched. Germline lookup yields CDR1 SGHNT and CDR2 YYREEE (reference sequence). The CDR3 sequence: CASSVTQGARDTEAFF. CDR3 DNA: TGTGCCAGCAGCGTTACACAGGGGGCTCGAGACACTGAAGCTTTCTTT.

This clone was seen a handful of times. The J gene is TRBJ1-2, the V gene TRBV19, with TRBD1 matching 7 bases. CDR1 is LNHDA, CDR2 SQIVND, per germline (reference sequence). J lost 5 bases, V lost 5 bases, and 8 bases had no gene match. The CDR3 consists of 14 residues. The CDR3 protein is CASSARDRRYGYTF. CDR3 DNA: TGTGCCAGTAGTGCCCGGGACAGACGTTATGGCTACACCTTC.

The rearrangement joins TRBV5-6 to TRBJ1-2; D is uncertain. CDR1 and CDR2 (germline): SGHDT, YYEEEE. Trimming removed 0 bases at V and 4 bases at J, with 7 bases between. This CDR3 comprises 13 residues. Written as DNA, the CDR3 is TGTGCCAGCAGCTTGGGAGTTCTCTATGGCTACACCTTC. It translates to CASSLGVLYGYTF.

The chain employs TRBV14 and TRBJ2-2; D is unclear. Germline CDR1 reads SGHDN; CDR2 reads FVKESK. This CDR3 comprises 12 residues. The V end lost 6 bases, the J end lost 6 bases, and 8 bases lay between the germline ends. The CDR3 protein is CASRLGPGELFF. In DNA, the CDR3 is TGTGCCAGCAGACTTGGGCCCGGGGAGCTGTTTTTT.

The chain employs TRBV27 and TRBJ2-3; 8 bases line up with TRBD2. The V gene's germline CDR1 is MNHEY and CDR2 SMNVEV (reference sequence). This CDR3 has 14 amino acids. V lost 2 bases, J lost 9 bases, and 7 bases stayed unmatched. This chain's CDR3 is CASSLTSGVLTQYF. The CDR3 DNA sequence: TGTGCCAGCAGTTTAACTAGCGGAGTGTTGACGCAGTATTTT.

CDR3 protein: CASSCPPRGSVPDTQYF. DNA of the CDR3: TGTGCCAGCAGCTGCCCCCCGAGGGGGAGTGTCCCAGATACGCAGTATTTT. This chain uses TRBV3-1 (or the pseudogene TRBV3-2) with TRBJ2-3, with a weak D call TRBD1 (6 bases). Germline V gene sequence: CDR1 LGHDT, CDR2 YNNKEL (reference sequence). CDR3 size: 17 residues. Trimming pared 5 bases from V and 4 bases from J, leaving 22 bases between.

The chain carries TRBV4-1 and TRBJ1-4, with 9 positions matching TRBD1. This CDR3 comprises 15 residues. Looked up from germline, CDR1 is MGHRA and CDR2 is YSYEKL. Germline trimming cut 4 bases from V and 7 bases from J; bases unmatched to any gene: 7. Here the CDR3 reads CASSLGTGSSEKLFF. In DNA form, the CDR3 reads TGCGCCAGCAGCCTAGGGACAGGGAGTTCTGAAAAACTGTTTTTT.

The CDR3 coding sequence is TGCGCCAGCAGCTTGGAACAGACCTCCTACGAGCAGTACTTC. This gives the protein CASSLEQTSYEQYF. The rearrangement links TRBV5-1 to TRBJ2-7; no definite D call. Germline CDR1 and CDR2: SGHRS and YFSETQ. CDR3 length: 14 amino acids. Trimming stripped 0 bases from V and 0 bases from J, with 7 bases between.

The J gene is TRBJ2-1, the V gene TRBV4-1, with 7 bases lining up with TRBD1. CDR1 is MGHRA and CDR2 is YSYEKL in the germline V gene. The length of the CDR3 is 14 residues. Trimming took 0 bases from V and 10 from J; bases not matched to a gene: 6. The CDR3 here is CASSQDQGTAEQFF. For the CDR3, the DNA is TGCGCCAGCAGCCAAGATCAGGGGACAGCAGAGCAGTTCTTC.

This clone was observed once. The chain uses TRBV5-1 and TRBJ2-1, with 8 bases identical to TRBD2. The length of the CDR3 is 15 residues. V was clipped by 4 bases and J by 0 bases; unmatched bases: 3. CDR1 is SGHRS, CDR2 YFSETQ, per germline. The CDR3 DNA sequence: TGCGCCAGCAGCCCGGGAGGGGTCTCCTACAATGAGCAGTTCTTC. Translated: CASSPGGVSYNEQFF.

This chain links TRBV2 with TRBJ2-7; 9 bases match TRBD1. This CDR3 comprises 14 residues. V lost 4 bases and J lost 3; bases outside the gene matches: 4. Per the germline V gene, CDR1 is SNHLY and CDR2 is FYNNEI. CDR3 residues: CASSVGTGIYEQYF. The CDR3 DNA follows: TGTGCCAGCAGTGTGGGGACAGGGATCTACGAGCAGTACTTC. The full variable domain, in which reference TRBV2 and TRBJ2-7 provide the parts outside the CDR3, is EPEVTQTPSHQVTQMGQEVILRCVPISNHLYFYWYRQILGQKVEFLVSFYNNEISEKSEIFDDQFSVERPDGSNFTLKIRSTKLEDSAMYFCASSVGTGIYEQYFGPGTRLTVT.

The chain combines TRBV19 with TRBJ2-1, with TRBD2 as a possible D gene (6 bases). CDR1 is LNHDA, CDR2 SQIVND, per germline (reference sequence). With 5 bases removed from V and 6 bases from J, the gap between germline ends came to 14 bases. The CDR3 totals 14 residues. The CDR3 loop reads CASSYREHPNEQFF. The CDR3 DNA sequence: TGTGCCAGTAGTTACCGGGAGCACCCCAATGAGCAGTTCTTC.

This chain joins TRBV5-3 and TRBJ1-5; TRBD1 might be the D (5 bases). TRBV5-3 is recorded as an ORF, its role being uncertain. Trimming shortened V by 10 bases and J by 9 bases, and 8 bases separated the two germline ends. The CDR3 covers 9 residues. This CDR3 reads CAGALPQHF. In nucleotides, the CDR3 is TGTGCCGGGGCCTTGCCCCAGCATTTT.